The T cell receptor beta chain under discussion was sequenced for a study of beta chain features in type 1 diabetes. The CDR3 loop spans 14 amino acids. J gave up 7 bases and V 4 bases, and 5 bases lay outside the gene matches. Germline assignment: CDR1 SGHVS and CDR2 FQNEAQ. On this clone itself: Its cognate antigen is unknown.

Isolated RNA was reverse transcribed in full, so expressed TCRB transcripts were sequenced. The method was immunoSEQ multiplex PCR; TCRdb's version includes in-frame clones alone and lacks a portion of them. Counted here are 400,000 or so clones, 9.5% to 10% occurring once; the ten biggest clones make up less than 0.65%. Study results and limitations: There was a moderate but significant shortening of TCRB CDR3s in all four CD4+ subsets of Type 1 diabetes patients.

The sequenced material came from central memory CD4+ T cells from blood. The sequence was obtained from a man aged 30 to 45 with type 1 diabetes. This chain links TRBV7-8 with TRBJ1-5, with TRBD1 identical over 9 bases. The CDR3 region has the DNA TGTGCCAGCAGCTCGGACAGGGGCTCCCAGCCCCAGCATTTT. It codes for CASSSDRGSQPQHF.